This T cell receptor beta chain was sequenced during a study of shared clonotypes between healthy human individuals. V lost 5 bases to trimming and J lost 1 base; unmatched junction nucleotides: 13. CDR3 length: 18 residues. The germline V gene encodes CDR1 LGHNA and CDR2 YSLEER. Study-level results: The naive CD4 repertoires of several donors were compared, and around 5% of clonotypes were shared. Rarefaction analysis demonstrated incomplete sorted-subset sequencing notwithstanding large depth. The study drew on few donors, limiting represented genetic and exposure-history diversity.

Assay used: immunoSEQ multiplex PCR; TCRdb lists only in-frame clones, some missing. In the table there are 800,000 or so clones, 90% to 97% of which are singletons. This clone was seen a single time. The antigen remains unidentified. In the naive CD8 group, cells lacked CD45RO and were positively selected for CCR7, so terminally differentiated effector memory CD45RA+ cells were left out. Nashville, Tennessee was home to all donors, who were Caucasian adults. V usage is TRBV4-3 and J usage is TRBJ2-7; 11 bases align to TRBD2. The TCR comes from a young man in good health. Sequencing was carried out using naive CD8+ T cells sorted from blood. As DNA, the CDR3 is TGCGCCAGCAGCTCCTACCTCTCGACTAGCGGGATGTCCTACGAGCAGTACTTC. It yields the protein CASSSYLSTSGMSYEQYF.